This T cell receptor beta chain was profiled in a study of T cell responses to AZD1222 COVID-19 vaccine. Study as a whole: Analysis merged second doses at about 4 or about 12 weeks.

TCRdb keeps only in-frame clones here, not all; method: immunoSEQ multiplex PCR. The table shows 90,000 to 100,000 clones, with 87% occurring only once. General observations from the study: The donor cohort was predominantly white British with a female majority, and clonal diversity may have been underestimated. Without day 14 samples, only post-peak T cell repertoires were studied.

Of note for this clone: What it recognizes is unknown.

The CDR3 spans 14 residues. CDR1 and CDR2 (germline): KGHSY, FQNENV. Between the trimmed V and J ends, which lost 0 bases and 1 base, there was a span of 6 bases. V usage is TRBV16 and J usage is TRBJ1-1; D might be TRBD1 (5 bases). This sequence originates from an adult in good health. Specimen: peripheral blood, collected on day 0 of AZD1222 vaccination. The DNA for the CDR3 is TGTGCCAGCAGCCAATCGCAGGGGAACACTGAAGCTTTCTTT. Encoded protein: CASSQSQGNTEAFF. The entire variable domain, with the rest obtained from reference TRBV16 and TRBJ1-1, is as follows: GEEVAQTPKHLVRGEGQKAKLYCAPIKGHSYVFWYQQVLKNEFKFLISFQNENVFDETGMPKERFSAKCLPNSPCSLEIQATKLEDSAVYFCASSQSQGNTEAFFGQGTRLTVV.